This TCR beta chain emerged from a study of T and B cells in COVID-19 patients. At the level of the study: Median age was 34 years in the recovered cohort and about 67 years in the active-infection cohort.

CDR1 and CDR2 (germline): LNHDA, SQIVND (reference sequence). The CDR3 contains 12 residues. The germline V and J ends were trimmed by 3 bases and 6 bases, with 8 bases remaining between them. TRB was amplified from around 250-460 ng of blood genomic DNA. Study-wide points: Sorted SARS-CoV-2-responsive or tetramer+ T cells and CD4+, regulatory and CD8+ subsets were not yet sequenced.

By sample fraction, this clonotype is medium-sized. Its antigen remains unknown. Multiplex PCR with BIOMED2 TRB-A/B primer pools amplified TRB rearrangements. TCRdb called the multiplex PCR reads again in MiXCR, with one record for every CDR3 protein. The sample has about 21,000 distinct CDR3 sequences, 30% to 35% seen once; the top ten hold roughly 2.1%. The TCR sequence derives from a human donor who had recovered from COVID-19. The rearrangement uses TRBV19 and TRBJ2-5, with D unclear. Sequences were obtained from blood. CDR3 residues: CASSMGRKTQYF. The CDR3 region has the DNA TGTGCCAGTAGTATGGGCCGAAAGACCCAGTACTTC.